These 2 T cell receptor beta chains share one sample of origin, sequenced in a study of T cell clonality in common variable immunodeficiency. Their specific antigens are unknown. General study findings and limits: In common variable immunodeficiency, TCR beta chains reportedly carried fewer deletions and N-nucleotide insertions.

Libraries were prepared by immunoSEQ multiplex PCR; TCRdb keeps only in-frame clonotypes and omits some of them. The sample is made up of tens of thousands of clones, none counted only once. Material: peripheral blood mononuclear cells. The receptors derive from a human donor with common variable immunodeficiency.

This clone showed up just a few times. At one end the junction does not follow the germline gene, possibly because of a read error. The read falls 3 residues short of the CDR3 end, and the missing part is taken from the germline J gene. At the DNA level, this CDR3 is encoded by other sequences in the same sample as well. The chain links TRBV7-9 to TRBJ1-3; 7 nucleotides agree with TRBD1. This CDR3 spans 15 amino acids. Germline loops: CDR1 SEHNR, CDR2 FQNEAQ (reference sequence). CDR3 sequence reads: CASRQTGASGNTIYF. The covered CDR3 bases are TGTGCCAGCAGACAAACAGGGGCCTCTGGGAACACC.

This clone ranks as medium-sized. The CDR3 goes on 3 residues after the read ends, and that part is filled in from the germline J gene. The rearrangement uses TRBV19 and TRBJ2-1, with 7 positions matching TRBD1. Unmatched junction bases numbered 5, after V lost 1 base and J lost 5 bases. CDR3 length: 15 amino acids. Germline CDR1 LNHDA, CDR2 SQIVND (reference sequence). CDR3 in amino acids: CASSIGSGGHNEQFF. Partial CDR3 DNA: TGTGCCAGTAGTATAGGGTCAGGGGGACACAATGAG.